This T cell receptor (beta chain) was recorded in a study of cytomegalovirus exposure and HLA in healthy donors. Study-wide points: Presence/absence analyses supposed approximately even sequencing depth among donors.

Trimming removed 2 bases at V and 3 bases at J, with 18 bases between. Germline V CDR1 and CDR2: LGHNA, YNFKEQ. The CDR3 totals 17 residues. In the case of this clone: What it binds is unknown.

The primer mix had 60 Vbeta and 13 Jbeta primers. Sequencing was performed with immunoSEQ multiplex PCR; in TCRdb, only in-frame clones are kept and a portion is missing. This sample has 170,000 or so clones, with roughly 78% found just once. Source material: PBMCs. This clonotype was obtained from a boy aged 5-17 years in good health and CMV-seronegative. This sequence joins TRBV4-2 and TRBJ2-3, with D maybe TRBD2 (6 bases). The CDR3 DNA is TGTGCCAGCAGCCAAACTAGCTTCGGGAGAGAGACAGATACGCAGTATTTT. Translating it yields CASSQTSFGRETDTQYF.